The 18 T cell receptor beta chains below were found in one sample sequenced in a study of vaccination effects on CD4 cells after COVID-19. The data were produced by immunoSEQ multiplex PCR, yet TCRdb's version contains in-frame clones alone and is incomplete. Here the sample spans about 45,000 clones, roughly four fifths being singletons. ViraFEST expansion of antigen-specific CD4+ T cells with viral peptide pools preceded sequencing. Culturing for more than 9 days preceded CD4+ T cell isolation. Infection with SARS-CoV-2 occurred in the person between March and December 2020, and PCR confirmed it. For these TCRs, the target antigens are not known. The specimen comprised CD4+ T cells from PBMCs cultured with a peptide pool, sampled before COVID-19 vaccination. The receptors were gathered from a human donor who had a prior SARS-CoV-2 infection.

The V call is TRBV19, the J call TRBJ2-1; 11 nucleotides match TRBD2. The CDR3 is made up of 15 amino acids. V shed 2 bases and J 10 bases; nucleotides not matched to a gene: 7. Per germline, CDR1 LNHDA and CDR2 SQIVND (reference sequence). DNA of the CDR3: TGTGCCAGTAGTATATTAGCGGGAGGGGTGGGCGAGCAGTTCTTC. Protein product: CASSILAGGVGEQFF.

CDR3 in DNA: TGTGCCAGCTCAAATTCAGGGGGGGGGAGCAATGAGCAGTTCTTC. It is translated as CASSNSGGGSNEQFF. V is TRBV6-4 and J is TRBJ2-1; either TRBD1 or TRBD2 may fit D (7 bases each). From germline, CDR1 is MRHNA and CDR2 SNTAGT. This CDR3 comprises 15 residues. Trimming pared 8 bases from V and 6 bases from J, leaving 20 bases between.

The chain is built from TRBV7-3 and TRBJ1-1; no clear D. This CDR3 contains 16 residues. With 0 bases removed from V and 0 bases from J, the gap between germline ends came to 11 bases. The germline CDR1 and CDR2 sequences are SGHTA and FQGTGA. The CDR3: CASSLTGPMVNTEAFF. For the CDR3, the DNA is TGTGCCAGCAGCTTAACAGGGCCGATGGTGAACACTGAAGCTTTCTTT.

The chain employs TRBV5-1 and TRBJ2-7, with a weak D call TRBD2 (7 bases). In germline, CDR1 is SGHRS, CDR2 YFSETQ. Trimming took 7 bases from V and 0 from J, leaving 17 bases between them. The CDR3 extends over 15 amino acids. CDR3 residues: CASWGFGGHSYEQYF. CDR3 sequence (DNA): TGCGCCAGCTGGGGCTTCGGGGGGCACTCCTACGAGCAGTACTTC.

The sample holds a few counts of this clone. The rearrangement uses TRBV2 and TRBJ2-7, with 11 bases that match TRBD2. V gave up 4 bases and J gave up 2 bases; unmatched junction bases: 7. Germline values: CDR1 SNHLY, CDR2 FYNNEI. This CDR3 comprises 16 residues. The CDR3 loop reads CASSVRGTSGPYEQYF. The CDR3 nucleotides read TGTGCCAGCAGTGTGAGGGGGACTAGCGGCCCCTACGAGCAGTACTTC.

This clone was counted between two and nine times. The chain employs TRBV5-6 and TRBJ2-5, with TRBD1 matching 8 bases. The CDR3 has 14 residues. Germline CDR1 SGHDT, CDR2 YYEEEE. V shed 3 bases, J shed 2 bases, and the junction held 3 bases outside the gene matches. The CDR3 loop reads CASSSQGAQETQYF. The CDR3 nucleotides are TGTGCCAGCAGCTCTCAGGGGGCTCAAGAGACCCAGTACTTC.

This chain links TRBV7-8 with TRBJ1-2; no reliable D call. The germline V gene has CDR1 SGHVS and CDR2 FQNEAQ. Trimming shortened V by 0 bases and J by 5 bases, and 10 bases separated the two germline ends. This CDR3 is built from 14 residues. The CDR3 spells CASSLATSPYGYTF. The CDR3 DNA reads TGTGCCAGCAGCTTAGCCACTTCACCTTATGGCTACACCTTC.

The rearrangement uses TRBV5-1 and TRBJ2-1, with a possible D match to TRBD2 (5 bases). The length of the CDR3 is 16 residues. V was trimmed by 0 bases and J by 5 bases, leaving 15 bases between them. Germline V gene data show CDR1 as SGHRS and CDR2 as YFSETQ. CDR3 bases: TGCGCCAGCAGCTTGGCCGTCGCTAGCTACCACAATGAGCAGTTCTTC. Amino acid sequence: CASSLAVASYHNEQFF.

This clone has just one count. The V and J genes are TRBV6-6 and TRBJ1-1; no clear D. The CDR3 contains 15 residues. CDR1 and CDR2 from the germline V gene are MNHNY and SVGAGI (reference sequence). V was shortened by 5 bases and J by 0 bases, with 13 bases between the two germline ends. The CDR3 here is CASSPVQKLNTEAFF. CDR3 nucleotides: TGTGCCAGCAGTCCCGTTCAAAAATTGAACACTGAAGCTTTCTTT.

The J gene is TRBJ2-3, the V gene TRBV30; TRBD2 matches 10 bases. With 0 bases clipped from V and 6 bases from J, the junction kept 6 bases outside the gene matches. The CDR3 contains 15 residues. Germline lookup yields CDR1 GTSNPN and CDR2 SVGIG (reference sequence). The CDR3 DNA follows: TGTGCCTGGAGTGTAGGACTAGCGGTCCGGGATACGCAGTATTTT. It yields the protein CAWSVGLAVRDTQYF.

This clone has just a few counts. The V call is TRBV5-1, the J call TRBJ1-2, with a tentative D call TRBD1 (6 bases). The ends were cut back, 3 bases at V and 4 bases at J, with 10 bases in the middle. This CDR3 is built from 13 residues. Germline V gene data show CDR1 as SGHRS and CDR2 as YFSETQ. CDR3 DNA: TGCGCCAGCAGCTCCGGGACAATCTATGGCTACACCTTC. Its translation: CASSSGTIYGYTF.

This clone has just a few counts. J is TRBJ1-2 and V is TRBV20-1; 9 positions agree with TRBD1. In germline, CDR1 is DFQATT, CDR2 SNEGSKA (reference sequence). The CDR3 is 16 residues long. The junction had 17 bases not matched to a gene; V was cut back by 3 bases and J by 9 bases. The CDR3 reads CSASIWDDRGDWSYTF. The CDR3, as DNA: TGCAGTGCTAGTATCTGGGACGACAGGGGGGACTGGAGCTACACCTTC.

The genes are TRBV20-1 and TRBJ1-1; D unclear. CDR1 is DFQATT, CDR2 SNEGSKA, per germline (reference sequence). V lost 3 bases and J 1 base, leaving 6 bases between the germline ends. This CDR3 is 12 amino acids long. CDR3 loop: CSASSGNTEAFF. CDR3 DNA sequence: TGCAGTGCTAGTTCGGGGAACACTGAAGCTTTCTTT.

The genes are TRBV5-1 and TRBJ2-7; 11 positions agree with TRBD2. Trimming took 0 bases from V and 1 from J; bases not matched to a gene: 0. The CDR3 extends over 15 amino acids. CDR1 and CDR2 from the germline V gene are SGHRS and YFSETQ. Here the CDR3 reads CASSLGTSGSYEQYF. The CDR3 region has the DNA TGCGCCAGCAGCTTGGGGACTAGCGGGTCCTACGAGCAGTACTTC.

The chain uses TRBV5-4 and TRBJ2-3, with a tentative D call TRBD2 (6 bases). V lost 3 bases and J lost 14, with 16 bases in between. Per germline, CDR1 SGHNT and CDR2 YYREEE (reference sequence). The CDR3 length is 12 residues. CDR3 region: CASSSGLTMPYF. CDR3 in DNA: TGTGCCAGCAGCTCGGGACTCACGATGCCGTATTTT.

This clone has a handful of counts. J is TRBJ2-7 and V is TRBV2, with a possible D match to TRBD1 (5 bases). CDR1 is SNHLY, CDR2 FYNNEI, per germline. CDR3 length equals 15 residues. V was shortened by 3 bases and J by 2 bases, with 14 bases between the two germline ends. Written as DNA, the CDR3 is TGTGCCAGCAGTGACTCGTCAAGGGGCACCTACGAGCAGTACTTC. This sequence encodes CASSDSSRGTYEQYF.

CDR3 amino acids: CASSLGLAGATGELFF. CDR3 coding DNA: TGCGCCAGCAGCTTGGGCCTAGCGGGTGCCACCGGGGAGCTGTTTTTT. This rearrangement joins TRBV5-1 to TRBJ2-2; 8 nucleotides align to TRBD2. Germline trimming cut 0 bases from V and 4 bases from J; bases unmatched to any gene: 5. The CDR3 is 16 residues long. Germline loops: CDR1 SGHRS, CDR2 YFSETQ.

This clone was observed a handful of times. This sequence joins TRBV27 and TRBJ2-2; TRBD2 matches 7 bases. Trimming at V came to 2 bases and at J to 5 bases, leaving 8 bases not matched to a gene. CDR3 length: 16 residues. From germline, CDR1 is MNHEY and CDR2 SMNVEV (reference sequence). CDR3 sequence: CASSLRSREGTGELFF. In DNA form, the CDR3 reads TGTGCCAGCAGTTTACGTAGCAGGGAGGGTACCGGGGAGCTGTTTTTT.